This T cell receptor (beta chain) came from a study of shared clonotypes between healthy human individuals (dated by TCRdb to between 2020 and 2021). Notes on the research overall: The cohort included three men and a couple of women between 18 and 49 years of age. For each donor, CD4 naive and CD4 memory were each run on three plates, CD8 naive on two plates, and CD8 memory on one plate. Blood TCR repertoires of about five healthy adults were deeply sequenced to estimate repertoire size and the extent of clonotype sharing between individuals. To increase sequencing depth and limit assay-specific biases, different laboratories used diverse techniques to prepare libraries and sequence TCR repertoires. Leukapheresis yielded between about 0.9 and 9 billion PBMCs per donor. Broad study findings and their caveats: Naive subsets generally had larger estimated clonotype richness than memory subsets did. Compared with non-shared clonotypes, the clonotypes found in all four sorted-subset donors had higher generation probabilities. Sharing across several donors was observed for approximately 5% of naive CD4, 3.5% of naive CD8, about 2.5% of memory CD4, and over 0.3% of memory CD8 clonotypes. Only blood was sampled, and tissue TCR repertoires likely differ from those in blood. Incomplete sequencing was indicated by rarefaction of sorted-subset datasets, despite the large sequencing depth. Pairwise subsampling indicated that sequencing depth was expected to affect the degree of clonotype sharing among donors. Because the study included only a small number of donors, the genetic and exposure-history diversity represented was limited.

Using the deep immunoSEQ assay, TCR CDR3 regions were amplified from genomic DNA by multiplex PCR. Genomic DNA extracted from each cell subset was distributed evenly over all wells of several immunoSEQ 96-well plates, and each plate served as one replicate. For sorted subsets, each replicate PCR was loaded with approximately 0.2 ug genomic DNA, equivalent to 25,000 to 30,000 T cell genomes. Purified libraries were quantified with a Qubit 3.0 fluorometer, sized on a Bioanalyzer 2100, and re-quantified with the KAPA Library Quantification kit. A separate single-read 150-cycle Illumina NextSeq 550 flow cell was used to sequence each immunoSEQ 96-well plate. Per the authors' processing: Because the immunoSEQ output held only junctional sequences and lacked quality scores, the filtering could not match the filtering applied to full-length reads. Sequences were annotated with PyIR, a Python wrapper for IgBLAST v1.9, and V/J genes and CDR3 were assigned using IMGT germline references. Reads were removed for weak V/J assignments (E-value above 1e-6), missing CDR3, stop codons, out-of-frame junctions, or ambiguous translated residues. V3J clonotypes were defined by identical inferred V gene, J gene, and CDR3 amino acid sequence. Percentage overlap between repertoires was computed as shared unique clonotypes divided by the size of the smaller repertoire. Repertoire richness was assessed with RTK rarefaction, the Chao1 estimator, and Recon v2.1 estimates of unobserved clonotypes. For all TCRbeta clonotypes obtained by the gDNA method from four donors, generation probabilities were computed with OLGA. TCRdb holds this immuneACCESS table with in-frame rearrangements only. Some clones are missing; in checked studies, unresolved V genes explain under half, and the rest has no known cause. V, J and clone size are taken as reported in that table, and D and trimming were inferred from the DNA itself. A total of roughly 1.5 million clones appear in this sample, roughly 98% of them only once. The top ten clonotypes cover 0.45% of the sample.

V loses 6 bases of germline sequence and J loses 3 bases, and the interval between the two ends is 14 bases. CDR3 length: 14 amino acids, cysteine to phenylalanine. Kept here is only the CDR3 DNA, which spans 42 bases and is read in frame from base 1. Per the germline V gene, KGHSH is the CDR1 and LQKENI is the CDR2. Healthy HIV-negative adults with no recently reported acute infections or vaccinations were included as donors. Only Caucasian adults living in Nashville, Tennessee, USA were represented among the donors. Magnetic negative selection was used to enrich CD4+ T cells, after which naive cells were positively selected on CD45RA and the negative fraction became the memory subset. After blood collection by leukapheresis, PBMCs were isolated using Ficoll-Histopaque density gradient centrifugation and then cryopreserved in the vapor phase of liquid nitrogen. Analytical flow cytometry was used to check the purity and quantity of every magnetically sorted T cell population. From each sorted fraction, genomic DNA was isolated and quantified by UV absorbance on a Nanodrop 2000c.

Note on this clone: The antigen it binds to is not known. One base away there is no much larger clone; base qualities are not given.

Source material: naive CD4+ T cells sorted from blood. In light of the paper, this sample's cell subset or site label describes: CD45RA+ positively selected. The chain was built from TRBV18 and TRBJ1-2; the D gene is perhaps TRBD1, on 6 matching bases. This receptor was identified in a man aged 30 to 45 in good health. The CDR3 reads as follows: CASSPAGGDYGYTF. The nucleotide sequence is TGTGCCAGCTCTCCTGCGGGGGGCGACTATGGCTACACCTTC. The entire variable domain, with the stretches around the CDR3 drawn from the reference TRBV18 and TRBJ1-2 proteins, is NAGVMQNPRHLVRRRGQEARLRCSPMKGHSHVYWYRQLPEEGLKFMVYLQKENIIDESGMPKERFSAEFPKEGPSILRIQQVVRGDSAAYFCASSPAGGDYGYTFGSGTRLTVV.